The rows below give T cell receptor beta chains drawn from one sample of a study of cytomegalovirus exposure and HLA in healthy donors. Libraries were prepared by immunoSEQ multiplex PCR; TCRdb keeps only in-frame clonotypes and omits some of them. The table has around 150,000 clones, around 76% seen once. The sample comprised PBMCs. The receptors originated from a man aged 35-49 years in good health and CMV-seropositive. Each CDR3 is given with its conserved first and last residue. Fields, in order: D gene, CDR3 length, J gene, V gene, CDR3 protein. A D gene is named only where the DNA matches it firmly.

D gene: .
CDR3 length: 15
J gene: TRBJ2-2
V gene: TRBV11-2
CDR3 protein: CASSLVPSGVGELFF

D gene: .
CDR3 length: 14
J gene: TRBJ2-7
V gene: TRBV5-1
CDR3 protein: CASRPLGQAAEQYF

D gene: .
CDR3 length: 14
J gene: TRBJ1-5
V gene: TRBV25-1
CDR3 protein: CASSEGRFFQPQHF

D gene: TRBD1
CDR3 length: 16
J gene: TRBJ1-4
V gene: TRBV5-1
CDR3 protein: CASSVYGTVSNEKLFF

D gene: TRBD1
CDR3 length: 15
J gene: TRBJ2-5
V gene: TRBV19
CDR3 protein: CASSTTGTGGQTQYF

D gene: .
CDR3 length: 14
J gene: TRBJ1-1
V gene: TRBV25-1
CDR3 protein: CASSRAAGNTEAFF

D gene: .
CDR3 length: 14
J gene: TRBJ2-1
V gene: TRBV5-1
CDR3 protein: CASSLRQVRNEQFF

D gene: TRBD2
CDR3 length: 16
J gene: TRBJ2-1
V gene: TRBV9
CDR3 protein: CASSSWTSGGADEQFF

D gene: TRBD2
CDR3 length: 14
J gene: TRBJ2-5
V gene: TRBV27
CDR3 protein: CASSPATGGETQYF

D gene: .
CDR3 length: 14
J gene: TRBJ1-2
V gene: TRBV5-1
CDR3 protein: CASSLVDSQDGYTF

D gene: TRBD1
CDR3 length: 15
J gene: TRBJ2-7
V gene: TRBV9
CDR3 protein: CASSERGQGVYEQYF

D gene: .
CDR3 length: 15
J gene: TRBJ2-1
V gene: TRBV4-3
CDR3 protein: CASSQEGLSYNEQFF

D gene: .
CDR3 length: 16
J gene: TRBJ2-5
V gene: TRBV19
CDR3 protein: CASSTRGTPGGETQYF

D gene: .
CDR3 length: 15
J gene: TRBJ2-3
V gene: TRBV5-1
CDR3 protein: CASSLTGTHTDTQYF

D gene: .
CDR3 length: 12
J gene: TRBJ1-2
V gene: TRBV11-2
CDR3 protein: CASSLKESGYTF

D gene: .
CDR3 length: 16
J gene: TRBJ2-1
V gene: TRBV14
CDR3 protein: CASSQDPTLTLNEQFF

D gene: .
CDR3 length: 14
J gene: TRBJ2-2
V gene: TRBV6-1
CDR3 protein: CASSESGVTGELFF

D gene: TRBD1
CDR3 length: 17
J gene: TRBJ1-2
V gene: TRBV27
CDR3 protein: CASSLSPDRAGQESYTF

D gene: .
CDR3 length: 13
J gene: TRBJ2-5
V gene: TRBV5-6
CDR3 protein: CASSPAGDGEQYF

D gene: .
CDR3 length: 12
J gene: TRBJ2-3
V gene: TRBV19
CDR3 protein: CASRQGDGTQYF

D gene: TRBD1
CDR3 length: 15
J gene: TRBJ1-2
V gene: TRBV5-4
CDR3 protein: CASSLSGLTGSGYTF

D gene: .
CDR3 length: 15
J gene: TRBJ1-2
V gene: TRBV4-1
CDR3 protein: CASSQTQAINYGYTF

D gene: .
CDR3 length: 14
J gene: TRBJ2-5
V gene: TRBV4-1
CDR3 protein: CASSQGTLQETQYF